The following is a T cell receptor (beta chain) sequence with its context. Its specificity is not known. Per the germline V gene, CDR1 is SGHAT and CDR2 is FQNNGV. The CDR3 contains 16 residues. These data come from a study of blood T cells in healthy people across ages. Findings and caveats of the study: Diversity was higher, and naive CD4+ cells more numerous, in long-lived donors than in aged donors.

Next came a second PCR, run for about 6 to 11 cycles, which used a sample-barcoded 5' primer along with a J-beta primer mix. Carrying 12 random nucleotides, a template-switch adaptor labeled each individual cDNA molecule. Paired-end reads containing CDR3 totaled no fewer than 3 million for each sample. TCRdb reanalysed the 5' RACE reads using MiXCR and keeps one entry per CDR3 protein. The profile covers about 940,000 distinct CDR3 sequences, with around 46% appearing a single time and about an eighth taken by the ten largest. This clonotype was obtained from a man under 40 in good health. The genes are TRBV11-2 and TRBJ2-4; D may be TRBD2 (5 bases). The J call is in doubt because the DNA end fits TRBJ2-7 better. Material for sequencing was blood. CDR3 nucleotides: TGTGCCAGCAGCTTAGATCCCCGGACTGGCTCCTACGAGCAGTACTTC. This sequence encodes CASSLDPRTGSYEQYF.